This TCR beta chain was recorded in a study of somatic mutations in cytotoxic T cells in rheumatoid arthritis. Study summary: After diagnosis, patient blood (about 30 ml EDTA) was drawn right away, before any treatment was given.

Repertoires were generated with immunoSEQ multiplex PCR, while TCRdb's copy carries only in-frame clones and drops some. Of about 18,000 clones listed, more than 65% were seen once; the top ten hold roughly 10%. CDR1 and CDR2 from the germline V gene are MGHRA and YSYEKL. Trimming removed 1 base from V and 2 bases from J, with 9 bases in between. CDR3 size: 15 residues. As regards this clone: The antigen is not known.

Whole-study findings and limits: Age-matched healthy controls and rheumatoid arthritis patients had CD8+ T-cell clonality that did not differ significantly. Antigen targets of the expanded CD8+ clones remained unidentified.

Sequenced: CD8+ T cells sorted from blood. The receptor was isolated from an adult with rheumatoid arthritis. This chain links TRBV4-1 with TRBJ1-3; no clear D gene. CDR3 residues: CASSQAPITGNTIYF. The CDR3, as DNA: TGCGCCAGCAGCCAAGCCCCAATAACTGGAAACACCATATATTTT.